Each of the 9 T cell receptor beta chains below was sequenced from the same sample in a study of T cells in localized non-small cell lung cancer. Only in-frame clones appear in the TCRdb table, and some are missing; sequencing was by immunoSEQ multiplex PCR. Of some 30,000 clones in the sample, more than 75% are singletons; the top ten hold less than 5.5%. Sequencing used peripheral blood, obtained before any cancer treatment. Source of these receptors: a male donor aged 60 or over with stage III lung adenocarcinoma.

V gene TRBV5-4 combines with J gene TRBJ1-4; D gene unclear. The CDR3 totals 15 residues. V lost 1 base and J lost 5, with 12 bases in between. The germline V gene has CDR1 SGHNT and CDR2 YYREEE (reference sequence). In nucleotides, the CDR3 is TGTGCCAGCAGCTTGTCACGGGGTGAGAATGAAAAACTGTTTTTT. Encoded protein: CASSLSRGENEKLFF.

The chain carries TRBV29-1 and TRBJ1-1, with D maybe TRBD1 (6 bases). V was trimmed by 3 bases and J by 4 bases, leaving 12 bases between them. Germline CDR1 reads SQVTM; CDR2 reads ANQGSEA. The CDR3 is 13 residues long. CDR3 protein: CSVDRGKGTEAFF. CDR3 nucleotides: TGCAGCGTTGACAGGGGTAAGGGCACTGAAGCTTTCTTT.

The chain recombines TRBV5-1 with TRBJ2-7; 13 bases match TRBD2. Germline CDR1 and CDR2: SGHRS and YFSETQ. CDR3 size: 16 residues. The ends lost 3 bases at V and 7 bases at J; junction bases unmatched: 10. CDR3 in DNA: TGCGCCAGCAGCTACTGGACTAGCGGGAGTGCGGGTGAGCAGTACTTC. Amino acids: CASSYWTSGSAGEQYF.

This rearrangement joins TRBV29-1 to TRBJ2-2; D is ambiguous. Trimming removed 3 bases from V and 6 bases from J, with 8 bases in between. CDR3 size: 12 residues. CDR1 and CDR2 (germline): SQVTM, ANQGSEA. The CDR3 region has the DNA TGCAGCGTTGACCTAGGACCCGGGGAGCTGTTTTTT. Its translation is CSVDLGPGELFF.

V usage is TRBV18 and J usage is TRBJ2-5; D is undetermined. This CDR3 is 14 amino acids long. Germline V gives CDR1 KGHSH, CDR2 LQKENI. V was shortened by 3 bases and J by 1 base, with 9 bases between the two germline ends. DNA for the CDR3: TGTGCCAGCTCACCTCTTAGGGCCCAAGAGACCCAGTACTTC. Protein product: CASSPLRAQETQYF.

This chain connects TRBV11-2 to TRBJ1-3; D not resolved. V was trimmed by 4 bases and J by 3 bases, leaving 19 bases between them. The CDR3 is made up of 17 amino acids. Germline assignment: CDR1 SGHAT and CDR2 FQNNGV. The CDR3 DNA reads as TGTGCCAGCAGCTCTAACACGGGCCTCGGACGTGGAAACACCATATATTTT. Its protein product is CASSSNTGLGRGNTIYF.

The chain recombines TRBV7-8 with TRBJ2-1; 9 nucleotides line up with TRBD2. Germline V CDR1 and CDR2: SGHVS, FQNEAQ. V was clipped by 6 bases and J by 8 bases; unmatched bases: 8. The CDR3 sequence is 14 residues long. The chain's CDR3 is CASSFERGEDEQFF. For the CDR3, the DNA is TGTGCCAGCAGTTTTGAGCGGGGGGAAGATGAGCAGTTCTTC.

The chain recombines TRBV5-1 with TRBJ2-1; D gene uncertain. This CDR3 comprises 11 residues. The germline CDR1 and CDR2 sequences are SGHRS and YFSETQ. Trimming pared 0 bases from V and 9 bases from J, leaving 4 bases between. CDR3 DNA: TGCGCCAGCAGCTTGGCCGCTGAGCAGTTCTTC. The encoded protein is CASSLAAEQFF.

The rearrangement uses TRBV5-1 and TRBJ2-6; tentative D call: TRBD1 (5 bases). The CDR3 is 19 amino acids. V was cut by 0 bases and J by 0 bases, with 16 bases left in between. CDR1 and CDR2 from the germline V gene are SGHRS and YFSETQ. The CDR3 spells CASSLASPRQGSGANVLTF. The DNA of the CDR3 is TGCGCCAGCAGCTTGGCCTCTCCCCGGCAGGGCTCTGGGGCCAACGTCCTGACTTTC.